Presented here are 13 T cell receptor beta chains from one specimen sequenced in a study of T cells in Graves' hyperthyroidism and ophthalmopathy. The TCR beta CDR3 regions underwent amplification using RNA transcripts as the source. First-round RT-PCR with HTBI primers amplified the TCR CDR3 region. MiXCR was run by TCRdb on the multiplex PCR reads, yielding one entry per CDR3 protein. There are over 700,000 distinct CDR3 sequences in the sample; around a third occur only once, and 31% lies in the top ten. The sample taken for sequencing was blood. The receptors were gathered from a woman aged 40 to 50 with Graves' hyperthyroidism.

The chain joins TRBV7-8 to TRBJ1-1, with 12 bases identical to TRBD1. Germline assignment: CDR1 SGHVS and CDR2 FQNEAQ. The trim removed 1 base at V and 8 bases at J, leaving 11 bases unmatched. The CDR3 covers 17 residues. CDR3 sequence reads: CASSLGGTGGGPSEAFF. The CDR3 DNA sequence: TGTGCCAGCAGCTTAGGTGGGACAGGGGGCGGCCCTTCCGAAGCTTTCTTT.

The sample holds many counts of this clonotype. V usage is TRBV2 and J usage is TRBJ1-5; D is ambiguous. With 0 bases removed from V and 7 bases from J, the gap between germline ends came to 7 bases. The CDR3 is made up of 13 amino acids. Per germline, CDR1 SNHLY and CDR2 FYNNEI. The CDR3 DNA reads as TGTGCCAGCAGTGAAGCGAAAGAGCAGCCCCAGCATTTT. Its translation is CASSEAKEQPQHF.

The V gene is TRBV7-9, the J gene TRBJ2-1, with D possibly matching TRBD2 (6 bases). CDR1 is SEHNR and CDR2 is FQNEAQ in the germline V gene (reference sequence). CDR3 size: 16 residues. V lost 2 bases and J lost 7, with 18 bases in between. The CDR3 sequence is CASSLLGASVTNEQFF. CDR3 bases: TGTGCCAGCAGCTTACTTGGGGCTAGCGTAACAAATGAGCAGTTCTTC. Filled out from reference TRBV7-9 and TRBJ2-1, the complete variable domain reads DTGVSQNPRHKITKRGQNVTFRCDPISEHNRLYWYRQTLGQGPEFLTYFQNEAQLEKSRLLSDRFSAERPKGSFSTLEIQRTEQGDSAMYLCASSLLGASVTNEQFFGPGTRLTVL.

Many counts were recorded for this clonotype. V gene TRBV19 combines with J gene TRBJ1-2, with D perhaps matching TRBD1 (5 bases). The germline V gene has CDR1 LNHDA and CDR2 SQIVND (reference sequence). The CDR3 has 15 amino acids. With 4 bases removed from V and 5 bases from J, the gap between germline ends came to 17 bases. The CDR3 bases are TGTGCCAGTAGTACTGCAAGGGGAGGGCTTTATGGCTACACCTTC. Encoded protein: CASSTARGGLYGYTF.

This clonotype came up many times. This chain connects TRBV10-3 to TRBJ1-1; a possible D gene is TRBD1 (5 bases). V lost 11 bases and J 10 bases, leaving 20 bases between the germline ends. The germline V gene encodes CDR1 ENHRY and CDR2 SYGVKD. The CDR3 extends over 12 amino acids. CDR3 protein: CASSGTLVVAFF. The DNA of the CDR3 is TGTGCCTCCTCCGGGACCTTAGTCGTAGCTTTCTTT.

This clonotype was seen at least ten times. The chain recombines TRBV2 with TRBJ2-5, with D perhaps given as TRBD1 or TRBD2 (5 bases each). V dropped 8 bases and J dropped 1 base, with 14 bases sitting between them. The CDR3 runs to 14 residues. Germline V gives CDR1 SNHLY, CDR2 FYNNEI. The CDR3 loop is CASATDYSQETQYF. Written as DNA, the CDR3 is TGTGCCAGCGCGACAGACTATAGCCAAGAGACCCAGTACTTC.

This clonotype was recorded at least ten times. J is TRBJ1-1 and V is TRBV29-1; 7 nucleotides line up with TRBD1. Trimming took 5 bases from V and 7 from J; bases not matched to a gene: 4. In germline, CDR1 is SQVTM, CDR2 ANQGSEA. This CDR3 contains 11 residues. This chain's CDR3 is CSVSRTGEAFF. The CDR3 DNA follows: TGCAGCGTTTCTAGGACAGGTGAAGCTTTCTTT.

This chain joins TRBV2 and TRBJ1-2; D is perhaps TRBD1 (5 bases). The germline CDR1 and CDR2 sequences are SNHLY and FYNNEI. Trimming pared 6 bases from V and 4 bases from J, leaving 12 bases between. This CDR3 spans 13 amino acids. The DNA of the CDR3 is TGTGCCAGCAGCCAAGACAGCAGCTATGGCTACACCTTC. It codes for CASSQDSSYGYTF.

V gene TRBV19 combines with J gene TRBJ1-1; D is unresolved. Trimming removed 1 base at V and 1 base at J, with 7 bases between. Germline V CDR1 and CDR2: LNHDA, SQIVND (reference sequence). The CDR3 contains 14 residues. CDR3 region: CASSIGWQNTEAFF. CDR3 sequence (DNA): TGTGCCAGTAGTATAGGTTGGCAGAACACTGAAGCTTTCTTT.

This clonotype appeared a few times. V is TRBV4-1 and J is TRBJ1-1; 7 bases are a match to TRBD1. Germline CDR1 MGHRA, CDR2 YSYEKL. V shed 0 bases and J 4 bases; nucleotides not matched to a gene: 11. This CDR3 has 17 amino acids. DNA of the CDR3: TGCGCCAGCAGCCAAGATCGCAGTAGGACAGGCACCACTGAAGCTTTCTTT. Residues: CASSQDRSRTGTTEAFF.

This clonotype was recorded once. This is likely an artifact of a read error, given a far larger clone one base away. V usage is TRBV5-1 and J usage is TRBJ2-2, with D possibly TRBD2 on 5 matching bases. This CDR3 region has 13 residues. Trimming pared 8 bases from V and 1 base from J, leaving 9 bases between. CDR1 SGHRS and CDR2 YFSETQ come from the germline V gene. The CDR3 DNA reads TGCGCCAGTCGGGATTTGAACACCGGGGAGCTGTTTTTT. Its protein product is CASRDLNTGELFF.

Turning to this clonotype: This may be a read error: a much more frequent sequence differs by one nucleotide. The rearrangement links TRBV5-1 to TRBJ2-7; tentative D call: TRBD1 (6 bases). CDR3 length equals 13 residues. Trimming cost V 0 bases and J 6 bases, with 10 bases left between them. In germline, CDR1 is SGHRS, CDR2 YFSETQ. This CDR3 reads CASSLAGEVEQYF. The DNA of the CDR3 is TGCGCCAGCAGCTTGGCAGGGGAAGTCGAGCAGTACTTC.

In its sample, this clonotype was seen a few times. This chain uses TRBV6-6 with TRBJ1-5; the match to TRBD1 covers 7 bases. Trimming took 9 bases from V and 11 from J; bases not matched to a gene: 22. CDR3 length: 16 residues. Germline CDR1 reads MNHNY; CDR2 reads SVGAGI (reference sequence). In DNA form, the CDR3 reads TGTGCCAGTAACAGGGTTAGGACAGGAGGCTATCCAACCCAGCATTTT. Translating gives CASNRVRTGGYPTQHF.